Presented here are 9 T cell receptor beta chains from one specimen sequenced in a study. TCRdb ran MiXCR on the 5' RACE reads and lists one entry per CDR3 protein. The table includes roughly 52,000 distinct CDR3 sequences, 17% detected once. Sequencing input: naive CD4+ T cells sorted from blood. Subset in this sample: naive CD4+ T cells, CD4+CD45RA+CD25-. These receptors were obtained from a female donor with breast cancer.

The genes are TRBV28 and TRBJ1-4; D unresolved. V was cut by 2 bases and J by 8 bases, with 18 bases left in between. The CDR3 contains 16 residues. Germline assignment: CDR1 MDHEN and CDR2 SYDVKM. This CDR3 is CASSLNPMGSGEKLFF. DNA of the CDR3: TGTGCCAGCAGTTTAAATCCTATGGGATCAGGCGAAAAACTGTTTTTT.

As for this clonotype: The CDR3 does not close with the conserved phenylalanine or tryptophan, likely indicating a read error. The J gene is TRBJ2-6, the V gene TRBV7-9; D possibly corresponds to TRBD1 (5 bases). The CDR3 loop spans 15 amino acids. The V gene's germline CDR1 is SEHNR and CDR2 FQNEAQ (reference sequence). V was pared by 2 bases and J by 3 bases, with 8 bases between. CDR3 sequence: CASSLQGNGANVLTL. The CDR3 nucleotides read TGTGCCAGCAGCTTACAGGGAAATGGGGCCAACGTCCTGACTCTC.

The chain recombines TRBV7-2 with TRBJ1-1; D call uncertain. V was trimmed by 2 bases and J by 2 bases, leaving 15 bases between them. Germline CDR1 and CDR2: SGHTA and FQGNSA. There are 16 residues in the CDR3. In DNA, the CDR3 is TGTGCCAGCAGCTTATTGCCAGGAGGACTAAACACTGAAGCTTTCTTT. This translates into CASSLLPGGLNTEAFF.

This clonotype was seen a handful of times. The J gene is TRBJ2-2, the V gene TRBV7-8; no definite D call. Trimming left V 1 base short and J 7 bases short, with 10 bases between. The CDR3 contains 14 residues. Germline lookup yields CDR1 SGHVS and CDR2 FQNEAQ. In DNA form, the CDR3 reads TGTGCCAGCAGCTTAGGGGGAACAAACGGGGAGCTGTTTTTT. Encoded protein: CASSLGGTNGELFF.

This clonotype appeared a few times. This chain joins TRBV4-1 and TRBJ2-5, with TRBD2 identical over 7 bases. Per germline, CDR1 MGHRA and CDR2 YSYEKL. The CDR3 runs 14 residues. With V trimmed by 0 bases and J by 4 bases, 2 bases remained unmatched. In DNA form, the CDR3 reads TGCGCCAGCAGCCAAGATTGGGAGGGAGAGACCCAGTACTTC. The encoded protein is CASSQDWEGETQYF.

This clonotype has more than one count but fewer than ten. CDR3 region: CASSVGPWGNQPQHF. The CDR3 bases are TGTGCCAGCAGCGTTGGACCTTGGGGCAATCAGCCCCAGCATTTT. The genes are TRBV9 and TRBJ1-5; D remains ambiguous. The length of the CDR3 is 15 residues. The ends were cut back, 2 bases at V and 2 bases at J, with 11 bases in the middle. Germline CDR1 and CDR2: SGDLS and YYNGEE.

The CDR3 DNA reads as TGTGCCAGCAGCTTAGCCAGTGGGGGAACCCTCCACTTT. It yields the protein CASSLASGGTLHF. The rearrangement joins TRBV7-3 to TRBJ1-6, with a possible D match to TRBD1 (5 bases). The germline V and J ends were trimmed by 2 bases and 14 bases, with 13 bases remaining between them. Germline V CDR1 and CDR2: SGHTA, FQGTGA. CDR3 length: 13 amino acids.

Only a few counts were recorded for this clonotype. The chain uses TRBV18 and TRBJ1-1; 8 nucleotides line up with TRBD1. Trimming took 4 bases from V and 7 from J; bases not matched to a gene: 5. CDR1 and CDR2 (germline): KGHSH, LQKENI. The CDR3 is 13 residues long. The chain's CDR3 is CASSLGTGIEAFF. The CDR3 region has the DNA TGTGCCAGCTCACTAGGGACAGGCATTGAAGCTTTCTTT.

The rearrangement joins TRBV10-3 to TRBJ1-5; 7 bases agree with TRBD1. From germline, CDR1 is ENHRY and CDR2 SYGVKD. The V segment lost 7 bases and the J segment 6 bases; nucleotides outside the gene matches: 6. The CDR3 loop spans 13 amino acids. CDR3 in DNA: TGTGCCATCAAAGACAGGGAGGGTCAGCCCCAGCATTTT. This sequence encodes CAIKDREGQPQHF.